The clone carrying this T cell receptor (beta chain) came up a few times. Its target is unknown. This CDR3 comprises 15 residues. The J segment lost 8 bases and the V segment lost 3 bases, leaving 10 bases of the junction unmatched. Germline V CDR1 and CDR2: SGHNT, YYREEE (reference sequence). This record belongs to a study of response to subunit inactivated influenza vaccine. Study-wide points: Every seasonal influenza vaccination brings in few new T cells, the authors suggested.

TCRdb re-analysed the RT-PCR reads in MiXCR, keeping a single row per CDR3 protein. The table shows 500,000 or so distinct CDR3 sequences, with more than 15% occurring only once. The TCR originated in a man aged 45 to 75 who received an inactivated influenza vaccine. The rearrangement links TRBV5-4 to TRBJ1-2, with 10 bases identical to TRBD1. This sample comprised CD4+ T cells sorted from PBMCs, obtained roughly 24 months after vaccination. CDR3 nucleotides: TGTGCCAGCAGCTCTATGACAGGGGGCCGTGGGGGCTACACCTTC. This translates into CASSSMTGGRGGYTF.